The T cell receptor (beta chain) described here comes from a study of T cell repertoires in cytomegalovirus infection. TCRdb reprocessed the reads via MiXCR and lists one record per CDR3 protein. Found here are fewer than 550,000 distinct CDR3 sequences, about 11% of them singletons; the top ten hold roughly 10%. In this sample, this clonotype turned up a few times. The V and J ends lost 6 bases and 6 bases, in that order; junction bases with no gene match: 10. The CDR3 runs 14 residues. Germline V CDR1 and CDR2: MGHDK, SYGVNS. The chain combines TRBV25-1 with TRBJ1-1; TRBD1 matches at 7 bases. The sequence was collected from a human donor in good health (CMV status not recorded). Some clones in this sample may be carry-over from other donors' samples. Sequencing was done on a sample of PBMCs. CDR3 nucleotides: TGTGCCAGCAGGAGAAACAGGGGACACTCTGAAGCTTTCTTT. Translation: CASRRNRGHSEAFF.